This T cell receptor beta chain comes out of a study of Graves' ophthalmopathy and Graves' hyperthyroidism. This clonotype was recorded at least ten times. Antigen: not known. Ineligible for inclusion were patients with other autoimmune diseases, uncontrolled infections, pregnancy or lactation. Amplification targeted the TCR beta CDR3 regions, with RNA transcripts as the source material. RT-PCR was first run with HTBI primers, then multiplex PCR in a second round. TCRdb re-derived calls from the multiplex PCR reads in MiXCR, one entry per CDR3 protein. The sample contains some 390,000 distinct CDR3 sequences, roughly 18% of which appear only once. Trimming cost V 0 bases and J 0 bases, with 4 bases left between them. The CDR3 is 14 amino acids. Per the germline V gene, CDR1 is SGDLS and CDR2 is YYNGEE. Study outcomes and limitations: Ophthalmopathy progression predictions by the model showed about 79% specificity and roughly 71% sensitivity.

The chain carries TRBV9 and TRBJ1-5, with D unresolved. Material: peripheral blood. This TCR derives from a woman between 18 and 30 years old with Graves' ophthalmopathy. The CDR3 DNA reads as TGTGCCAGCAGCGTAGACAGTAGCAATCAGCCCCAGCATTTT. Its protein is CASSVDSSNQPQHF.